The entry that follows covers one TCR beta chain sequence. These data belong to a study of control samples from healthy donors and cancer patients. Only in-frame clones appear in the TCRdb table, and some are missing; sequencing was by immunoSEQ multiplex PCR. The top ten hold about 8% of the sample, which has 95,000 to 100,000 clones, around nine tenths seen once. The V gene's germline CDR1 is KGHDR and CDR2 SFDVKD. The CDR3 is made up of 16 amino acids. Trimming left V 0 bases short and J 0 bases short, with 10 bases between. V and J are TRBV24-1 and TRBJ2-5; no clear D gene. This TCR derives from a man aged 30 to 45 in good health. The source material was blood. The CDR3: CATSDLQDGYQETQYF. The CDR3 DNA is TGTGCCACCAGTGATTTGCAGGACGGCTACCAAGAGACCCAGTACTTC.